The 13 T cell receptor beta chains reported below all come from one sample, sequenced in a study of T cell clonotyping in hematopoietic cell transplantation. The time point here: recipient sample about 28 days before transplant, after cytoreduction. Sequenced by immunoSEQ multiplex PCR; TCRdb stores in-frame clones only, minus some. The repertoire holds roughly 34,000 clones, with approximately 95% as singletons. The specimen was peripheral blood mononuclear cells, collected before stem cell transplant. Receptors originate from a man aged 40-50 years with chronic myeloid leukemia. Some clones in this sample may be carry-over from other donors' samples.

The chain joins TRBV5-1 to TRBJ2-7; 7 bases align to TRBD1. The CDR3 is made up of 14 amino acids. The V segment lost 4 bases and the J segment 4 bases; nucleotides outside the gene matches: 8. Looked up from germline, CDR1 is SGHRS and CDR2 is YFSETQ. The DNA of the CDR3 is TGCGCCAGCAGCCGAGAACAGGGGTTGTACGAGCAGTACTTC. As protein: CASSREQGLYEQYF.

CDR3 nucleotide sequence: TGTGCCAGTAGTATGACAAGGACAAGGGGCAATCAGCCCCAGCATTTT. This translates into CASSMTRTRGNQPQHF. The V and J genes are TRBV19 and TRBJ1-5; the D gene is possibly TRBD1 (5 bases). Germline CDR1 reads LNHDA; CDR2 reads SQIVND (reference sequence). The V and J ends lost 3 bases and 2 bases respectively, with 14 bases between them. The CDR3 runs 16 residues.

The CDR3 spells CASSSSRTGYEQYF. The DNA of the CDR3 is TGTGCCAGCAGTTCCTCCAGGACGGGTTACGAGCAGTACTTC. J is TRBJ2-7 and V is TRBV27; no clear D. Trimming stripped 4 bases from V and 4 bases from J, with 14 bases between. Germline V CDR1 and CDR2: MNHEY, SMNVEV (reference sequence). The CDR3 length is 14 residues.

The gene calls are TRBV7-8 and TRBJ1-2; 7 bases fit TRBD1. The germline gives CDR1 SGHVS, CDR2 FQNEAQ. J gave up 5 bases and V 5 bases, and 11 bases lay outside the gene matches. The CDR3 is 15 residues long. DNA for the CDR3: TGTGCCAGCAGCCCTCGGGACAGCCACAGTTATGGCTACACCTTC. Translated: CASSPRDSHSYGYTF.

This chain connects TRBV18 to TRBJ1-2; the match to TRBD1 covers 10 bases. CDR1 and CDR2 from the germline V gene are KGHSH and LQKENI. The junction had 7 bases not matched to a gene; V was cut back by 5 bases and J by 7 bases. CDR3 length: 14 amino acids. The CDR3 protein is CASSTGTGERGYTF. In DNA, the CDR3 is TGTGCCAGCTCAACCGGGACAGGGGAACGTGGCTACACCTTC.

This clone is a singleton in its sample. The chain employs TRBV28 and TRBJ2-6; weak D call: TRBD1 (5 bases). The germline V and J ends were trimmed by 7 bases and 0 bases, with 10 bases remaining between them. The CDR3 loop spans 15 amino acids. CDR1 is MDHEN, CDR2 SYDVKM, per germline. The CDR3 sequence: CASKGLSSGANVLTF. In DNA, the CDR3 is TGTGCCAGCAAGGGGCTGAGCTCTGGGGCCAACGTCCTGACTTTC. The full variable domain, completed using reference TRBV28 and TRBJ2-6, is DVKVTQSSRYLVKRTGEKVFLECVQDMDHENMFWYRQDPGLGLRLIYFSYDVKMKEKGDIPEGYSVSREKKERFSLILESASTNQTSMYLCASKGLSSGANVLTFGAGSRLTVL.

The V call is TRBV27, the J call TRBJ2-3, with D tentatively TRBD1 (5 bases). CDR1 is MNHEY and CDR2 is SMNVEV in the germline V gene (reference sequence). This CDR3 is 14 amino acids long. Deletions cut 3 bases from V and 0 bases from J, with 7 bases between. CDR3 bases: TGTGCCAGCAGTTTCGGACAAAGCACAGATACGCAGTATTTT. Amino acid sequence: CASSFGQSTDTQYF.

The chain recombines TRBV5-6 with TRBJ2-7; possibly TRBD2 for D (5 bases). CDR3 length: 14 residues. Trimming removed 3 bases at V and 0 bases at J, with 10 bases between. Germline V gene sequence: CDR1 SGHDT, CDR2 YYEEEE. CDR3 residues: CASSWVAGSYEQYF. CDR3 sequence (DNA): TGTGCCAGCAGCTGGGTTGCGGGCTCCTACGAGCAGTACTTC.

With respect to this clone: Other DNA sequences from this sample encode an identical CDR3 as well. The chain is built from TRBV19 and TRBJ1-5; D is ambiguous. Trimming removed 5 bases from V and 5 bases from J, with 7 bases in between. CDR1 and CDR2 from the germline V gene are LNHDA and SQIVND (reference sequence). The CDR3 sequence is 12 residues long. CDR3 amino acids: CASSPRDQPQHF. The DNA of the CDR3 is TGTGCCAGTAGTCCCCGGGATCAGCCCCAGCATTTT.

The rearrangement joins TRBV28 to TRBJ2-5; perhaps TRBD2 as D (5 bases). This CDR3 comprises 15 residues. CDR1 MDHEN and CDR2 SYDVKM come from the germline V gene. With 4 bases removed from V and 3 bases from J, the gap between germline ends came to 15 bases. Here the CDR3 reads CASSSISGDKETQYF. The CDR3 coding sequence is TGTGCCAGCAGTTCCATTTCCGGGGATAAAGAGACCCAGTACTTC.

The CDR3 region has the DNA TGTGCCAGCAGCGTAGGATCAGGGATCGGGAACACCGGGGAGCTGTTTTTT. This codes for CASSVGSGIGNTGELFF. The rearrangement links TRBV9 to TRBJ2-2; maybe TRBD1 (5 bases). The V and J ends lost 0 bases and 1 base respectively, with 13 bases between them. This CDR3 is 17 amino acids long. Germline CDR1 and CDR2: SGDLS and YYNGEE.

CDR3 in amino acids: CASSQGPAPNEKLFF. The CDR3 bases are TGCGCCAGCAGCCAAGGCCCAGCCCCTAATGAAAAACTGTTTTTT. V usage is TRBV4-3 and J usage is TRBJ1-4; D unresolved. V lost 1 base to trimming and J lost 3 bases, with 9 bases between them. The CDR3 extends over 15 amino acids. Germline V lookup: CDR1 LGHNA, CDR2 YSLEER.

The rearrangement links TRBV30 to TRBJ1-6; tentative D call: TRBD1 (6 bases). Germline loops: CDR1 GTSNPN, CDR2 SVGIG (reference sequence). The CDR3 contains 15 residues. V gave up 5 bases and J gave up 11 bases, with 22 bases separating them. CDR3: CAWVPPTGFSAPLHF. The CDR3 nucleotides read TGTGCCTGGGTACCTCCCACAGGGTTTAGCGCACCCCTCCACTTT.